Listed here is a single T cell receptor (beta chain). Antigen unknown. The assay was immunoSEQ multiplex PCR, and TCRdb's table has in-frame clones only and misses some. The data show some 170,000 clones, 96% seen once. The CDR3 has 10 amino acids. The germline V gene has CDR1 DFQATT and CDR2 SNEGSKA (reference sequence). The V gene lost 0 bases and the J gene lost 7 bases, with 4 bases spanning the gap. The study drew the donors from its roughly 130-subject validation cohort, separate from the roughly 700-subject first cohort. This record comes from a study of cytomegalovirus exposure and HLA in healthy donors. Findings of the study overall: Rare sequences made up most TCRs, while some public TCRs were found in many donors. The study designated roughly 160 TCR beta chains cytomegalovirus-associated. The finding came from a later analysis; first-cohort TCR clusters tended to co-occur in the roughly 120 validation repertoires.

Source material: PBMCs. The chain uses TRBV20-1 and TRBJ2-7, with D unresolved. This TCR was sampled from a woman in her late teens or twenties in good health and CMV-seronegative. The CDR3 loop is CSARDQEQYF. CDR3 nucleotides: TGCAGTGCTAGAGATCAAGAGCAGTACTTC.